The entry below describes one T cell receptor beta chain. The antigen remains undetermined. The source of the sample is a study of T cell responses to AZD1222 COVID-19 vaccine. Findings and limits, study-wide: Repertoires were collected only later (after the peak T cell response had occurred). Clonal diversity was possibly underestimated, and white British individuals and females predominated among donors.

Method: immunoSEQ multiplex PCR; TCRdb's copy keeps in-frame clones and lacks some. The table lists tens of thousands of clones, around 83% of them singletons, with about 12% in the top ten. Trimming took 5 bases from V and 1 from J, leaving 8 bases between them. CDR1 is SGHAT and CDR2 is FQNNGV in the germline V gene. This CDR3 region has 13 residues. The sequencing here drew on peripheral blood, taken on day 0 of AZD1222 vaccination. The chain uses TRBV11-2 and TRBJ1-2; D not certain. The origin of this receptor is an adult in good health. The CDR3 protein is CASSPTDNYGYTF. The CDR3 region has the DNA TGTGCCAGCAGCCCGACGGATAACTATGGCTACACCTTC.